This entry lists 26 T cell receptor beta chains sequenced from one sample in a study of cytomegalovirus exposure and HLA in healthy donors. TCRdb's copy holds only in-frame clones and misses some; the assay was immunoSEQ multiplex PCR. This table has roughly 68,000 clones, 95% to 96% appearing once. Sequencing was done on a sample of PBMCs. All receptors come from a woman under 30 in good health and CMV-seropositive.

The V gene is TRBV30, the J gene TRBJ1-1; 8 positions match TRBD1. J was trimmed by 5 bases and V by 2 bases; bases with no gene match: 4. The CDR3 totals 13 residues. Germline V gene lookup returns CDR1 GTSNPN and CDR2 SVGIG (reference sequence). CDR3 nucleotide sequence: TGTGCCTGGAGTCGGACAGGGACGACTGAAGCTTTCTTT. This codes for CAWSRTGTTEAFF. Complete variable domain (other parts from reference TRBV30 and TRBJ1-1): SQTIHQWPATLVQPVGSPLSLECTVEGTSNPNLYWYRQAAGRGLQLLFYSVGIGQISSEVPQNLSASRPQDRQFILSSKKLLLSDSGFYLCAWSRTGTTEAFFGQGTRLTVV.

The CDR3 sequence: CASSFPAGEVGELFF. The CDR3 nucleotides are TGTGCCAGTAGTTTTCCAGCGGGAGAGGTCGGGGAGCTGTTTTTT. The gene calls are TRBV19 and TRBJ2-2; 8 bases fit TRBD2. The CDR3 loop spans 15 amino acids. With 5 bases clipped from V and 7 bases from J, the junction kept 9 bases outside the gene matches. The germline V gene has CDR1 LNHDA and CDR2 SQIVND (reference sequence).

The chain recombines TRBV18 with TRBJ2-7; the D gene is possibly TRBD2 (6 bases). Between the trimmed V and J ends, which lost 5 bases and 3 bases, there was a span of 8 bases. Germline assignment: CDR1 KGHSH and CDR2 LQKENI. The CDR3 is made up of 12 amino acids. The CDR3 is CASSAGSYEQYF. The CDR3 bases are TGTGCCAGCTCAGCGGGAAGCTACGAGCAGTACTTC.

The chain's CDR3 is CASSYSLSVGYEQYF. The CDR3 nucleotides read TGTGCCAGCAGTTACTCGCTCAGCGTAGGCTACGAGCAGTACTTC. The chain employs TRBV6-6 and TRBJ2-7; no firm D call. V was shortened by 0 bases and J by 3 bases, with 12 bases between the two germline ends. CDR3 size: 15 residues. The germline V gene has CDR1 MNHNY and CDR2 SVGAGI (reference sequence).

The rearrangement uses TRBV4-3 and TRBJ2-5; TRBD1 aligns across 7 bases. Per germline, CDR1 LGHNA and CDR2 YSLEER. J was trimmed by 4 bases and V by 0 bases; bases with no gene match: 5. There are 15 residues in the CDR3. The CDR3 DNA follows: TGCGCCAGCAGCCAAGAAGACAGGGATACAGAGACCCAGTACTTC. Translated: CASSQEDRDTETQYF.

The rearrangement uses TRBV5-1 and TRBJ1-3, with TRBD1 matching over 8 bases. Trimming removed 4 bases from V and 2 bases from J; junction bases left unmatched: 5. From germline, CDR1 is SGHRS and CDR2 YFSETQ. The CDR3 contains 15 residues. The CDR3 loop reads CASSGTGGTGNTIYF. The CDR3 coding sequence is TGCGCCAGCAGCGGAACAGGGGGGACTGGAAACACCATATATTTT.

CDR3 sequence (DNA): TGTGCCAGCAGGCCGGACAGTTACAATGAGCAGTTCTTC. The encoded protein is CASRPDSYNEQFF. V gene TRBV28 combines with J gene TRBJ2-1; TRBD1 is a possible D gene (6 bases). Trimming removed 6 bases from V and 4 bases from J, with 10 bases in between. CDR1 is MDHEN, CDR2 SYDVKM, per germline. The CDR3 totals 13 residues.

The chain is built from TRBV14 and TRBJ2-7; TRBD2 matches 10 bases. The CDR3 consists of 15 residues. V trimming: 3 bases; J trimming: 3 bases; junction bases outside the gene matches: 5. The germline V gene has CDR1 SGHDN and CDR2 FVKESK. The CDR3 sequence is CASSHRTSGVYEQYF. In DNA, the CDR3 is TGTGCCAGCAGCCACCGGACTAGCGGCGTCTACGAGCAGTACTTC.

The J gene is TRBJ1-1, the V gene TRBV5-4; D gene uncertain. The V end lost 1 base, the J end lost 0 bases, and 13 bases lay between the germline ends. CDR3 size: 16 residues. Germline values: CDR1 SGHNT, CDR2 YYREEE (reference sequence). The CDR3 DNA reads as TGTGCCAGCAGCTTGTCCTCCGCCAGGATGAACACTGAAGCTTTCTTT. Translated: CASSLSSARMNTEAFF.

The chain uses TRBV2 and TRBJ2-7; D may be TRBD2 (5 bases). The CDR3 sequence is 13 residues long. The V end was cut by 6 bases, the J end by 2 bases, with 11 bases between. Germline V gene lookup returns CDR1 SNHLY and CDR2 FYNNEI. The DNA of the CDR3 is TGTGCCAGCAGAAAGGCCGGGACCTACGAGCAGTACTTC. Protein: CASRKAGTYEQYF.

The chain joins TRBV30 to TRBJ1-2; a possible D gene is TRBD1 (6 bases). Germline V gene data show CDR1 as GTSNPN and CDR2 as SVGIG (reference sequence). The ends were cut back, 2 bases at V and 7 bases at J, with 14 bases in the middle. The CDR3 spans 13 residues. The CDR3 protein is CAWSLPYRVGYTF. The CDR3 DNA reads as TGTGCCTGGAGTCTTCCCTACAGGGTTGGCTACACCTTC.

This rearrangement joins TRBV28 to TRBJ1-5, with 9 positions matching TRBD1. Per the germline V gene, CDR1 is MDHEN and CDR2 is SYDVKM. This CDR3 is built from 14 residues. The junction had 3 bases not matched to a gene; V was cut back by 7 bases and J by 2 bases. The CDR3 loop reads CASKQGAGNQPQHF. CDR3 DNA sequence: TGTGCCAGCAAACAGGGGGCTGGCAATCAGCCCCAGCATTTT.

The chain joins TRBV11-3 to TRBJ2-1, with D maybe TRBD2 (6 bases). From germline, CDR1 is SGHNT and CDR2 YENEEA. Between the trimmed V and J ends, which lost 0 bases and 3 bases, there was a span of 15 bases. There are 17 residues in the CDR3. CDR3 nucleotides: TGTGCCAGCAGCTTAGAGCCCCTAGCGTGGGGCTACAATGAGCAGTTCTTC. It codes for CASSLEPLAWGYNEQFF. Supplemented by reference TRBV11-3 and TRBJ2-1, the full variable domain reads EAGVVQSPRYKIIEKKQPVAFWCNPISGHNTLYWYLQNLGQGPELLIRYENEEAVDDSQLPKDRFSAERLKGVDSTLKIQPAELGDSAVYLCASSLEPLAWGYNEQFFGPGTRLTVL.

The chain has TRBV30 and TRBJ2-2; 7 nucleotides align to TRBD1. The CDR3 totals 15 residues. The germline gives CDR1 GTSNPN, CDR2 SVGIG (reference sequence). V shed 2 bases and J 2 bases; nucleotides not matched to a gene: 5. The CDR3 DNA reads TGTGCCTGGAGTCCTGGGACAGCAAACACCGGGGAGCTGTTTTTT. The encoded protein is CAWSPGTANTGELFF.

The chain employs TRBV6-1 and TRBJ2-5, with D perhaps matching TRBD2 (5 bases). V was shortened by 0 bases and J by 1 base, with 12 bases between the two germline ends. There are 16 residues in the CDR3. Germline CDR1 MNHNS, CDR2 SASEGT. CDR3 loop: CASSEAQQRRQETQYF. CDR3 in DNA: TGTGCCAGCAGTGAAGCCCAGCAGCGGCGCCAAGAGACCCAGTACTTC.

The V gene is TRBV4-1, the J gene TRBJ2-7, with D possibly being TRBD2 (5 bases). This CDR3 spans 13 amino acids. Germline V gives CDR1 MGHRA, CDR2 YSYEKL. Trimming removed 0 bases from V and 5 bases from J, with 8 bases in between. The CDR3 region has the DNA TGCGCCAGCAGCCAAGATTTCGGGGACGAGCAGTACTTC. Its protein product is CASSQDFGDEQYF.

The CDR3 reads CASTLGGGSGANVLTF. The CDR3 DNA sequence: TGTGCCAGCACCCTGGGGGGGGGCTCTGGGGCCAACGTCCTGACTTTC. V and J are TRBV28 and TRBJ2-6; the match to TRBD2 covers 7 bases. Germline loops: CDR1 MDHEN, CDR2 SYDVKM. The CDR3 is 16 residues long. V shed 7 bases and J 0 bases; nucleotides not matched to a gene: 6.

The chain carries TRBV28 and TRBJ1-1; 7 bases agree with TRBD1. This CDR3 spans 15 amino acids. V dropped 6 bases and J dropped 1; count of bases not matched to a gene: 8. CDR1 and CDR2 from the germline V gene are MDHEN and SYDVKM. The DNA of the CDR3 is TGTGCCAGCAGGAGTCGGGACAGACAGAACACTGAAGCTTTCTTT. It codes for CASRSRDRQNTEAFF.

V and J are TRBV19 and TRBJ2-3, with D unclear. The germline V and J ends were trimmed by 2 bases and 2 bases, with 5 bases remaining between them. CDR1 LNHDA and CDR2 SQIVND come from the germline V gene (reference sequence). The CDR3 is made up of 13 amino acids. In DNA, the CDR3 is TGTGCCAGTAGTATACAGGCCACAGATACGCAGTATTTT. It specifies CASSIQATDTQYF.

This clone has just one count. The V and J genes are TRBV2 and TRBJ2-1; 8 nucleotides match TRBD2. The germline gives CDR1 SNHLY, CDR2 FYNNEI. Trimming took 3 bases from V and 1 from J; bases not matched to a gene: 5. The CDR3 contains 16 residues. The CDR3 sequence: CASSEWSGRSYNEQFF. The CDR3 region has the DNA TGTGCCAGCAGTGAGTGGAGCGGGAGATCCTACAATGAGCAGTTCTTC. Filled out from reference TRBV2 and TRBJ2-1, the complete variable domain reads EPEVTQTPSHQVTQMGQEVILRCVPISNHLYFYWYRQILGQKVEFLVSFYNNEISEKSEIFDDQFSVERPDGSNFTLKIRSTKLEDSAMYFCASSEWSGRSYNEQFFGPGTRLTVL.

The chain links TRBV2 to TRBJ1-2; D call uncertain. V lost 6 bases and J 6 bases, leaving 14 bases between the germline ends. The CDR3 is 13 amino acids. Germline-derived CDR1 and CDR2 are SNHLY and FYNNEI. CDR3 DNA sequence: TGTGCCAGCAGCCCCAGGTCTTGGGATGGCTACACCTTC. Residues: CASSPRSWDGYTF.

The rearrangement links TRBV28 to TRBJ1-4, with TRBD1 matching over 9 bases. Germline V lookup: CDR1 MDHEN, CDR2 SYDVKM. This CDR3 contains 17 residues. V trimming: 1 base; J trimming: 8 bases; junction bases outside the gene matches: 11. The CDR3 DNA follows: TGTGCCAGCAGTTTATACATACGGACAGGGGAAGGAGAAAAACTGTTTTTT. Amino acid sequence: CASSLYIRTGEGEKLFF.

The V call is TRBV5-1, the J call TRBJ1-5, with D unresolved. With 8 bases removed from V and 4 bases from J, the gap between germline ends came to 16 bases. The CDR3 is 14 amino acids. Germline V gene data show CDR1 as SGHRS and CDR2 as YFSETQ. The CDR3 DNA reads as TGCGCCAGTGAATTCGAAGAGATTAATCAGCCCCAGCATTTT. It is translated as CASEFEEINQPQHF. The complete variable domain, with remaining parts taken from reference TRBV5-1 and TRBJ1-5, reads KAGVTQTPRYLIKTRGQQVTLSCSPISGHRSVSWYQQTPGQGLQFLFEYFSETQRNKGNFPGRFSGRQFSNSRSEMNVSTLELGDSALYLCASEFEEINQPQHFGDGTRLSIL.

V and J are TRBV4-1 and TRBJ2-5; D gene uncertain. The V end lost 1 base, the J end lost 4 bases, and 13 bases lay between the germline ends. CDR1 MGHRA and CDR2 YSYEKL come from the germline V gene. This CDR3 is 15 amino acids long. The chain's CDR3 is CASSQALTGTETQYF. The CDR3 region has the DNA TGCGCCAGCAGCCAAGCCCTGACTGGTACAGAGACCCAGTACTTC.

This chain connects TRBV7-9 to TRBJ2-1; TRBD2 is a possible D gene (5 bases). CDR1 SEHNR and CDR2 FQNEAQ come from the germline V gene (reference sequence). V lost 1 base and J 9 bases, leaving 10 bases between the germline ends. The length of the CDR3 is 13 residues. In DNA form, the CDR3 reads TGTGCCAGCAGCTTAGGATCGGGGATTGAGCAGTTCTTC. It codes for CASSLGSGIEQFF.

CDR3 in DNA: TGTGCCAGCAGCTTAGGTCTCCAGGGGGGGAACACCGGGGAGCTGTTTTTT. This gives the protein CASSLGLQGGNTGELFF. This chain joins TRBV7-9 and TRBJ2-2; perhaps TRBD1 as D (7 bases). Trimming left V 1 base short and J 1 base short, with 13 bases between. There are 17 residues in the CDR3. Per the germline V gene, CDR1 is SEHNR and CDR2 is FQNEAQ (reference sequence).